The source of this T cell receptor beta chain is a study of siplizumab effects on memory and regulatory T cells. Study-wide results and limits: Proof of suppressive function in proliferating Tregs from siplizumab cultures was not established.

Trimming cost V 4 bases and J 6 bases, with 8 bases left between them. Per the germline V gene, CDR1 is SGHRS and CDR2 is YFSETQ. The CDR3 length is 11 residues. On this clone: Antigen: not known.

Clones were sequenced by immunoSEQ multiplex PCR, and TCRdb holds only the in-frame ones, with some missing. The sample shows tens of thousands of clones, roughly 87% of them seen only once. The receptor was derived from a human donor in good health. Sequences were obtained from naive CD8+ T cells sorted from blood. The chain couples TRBV5-1 to TRBJ2-7, with a possible D match to TRBD2 (5 bases). This CDR3 is CASSPGSEQYF. Here the CDR3 DNA reads TGCGCCAGCAGCCCGGGGTCCGAGCAGTACTTC.